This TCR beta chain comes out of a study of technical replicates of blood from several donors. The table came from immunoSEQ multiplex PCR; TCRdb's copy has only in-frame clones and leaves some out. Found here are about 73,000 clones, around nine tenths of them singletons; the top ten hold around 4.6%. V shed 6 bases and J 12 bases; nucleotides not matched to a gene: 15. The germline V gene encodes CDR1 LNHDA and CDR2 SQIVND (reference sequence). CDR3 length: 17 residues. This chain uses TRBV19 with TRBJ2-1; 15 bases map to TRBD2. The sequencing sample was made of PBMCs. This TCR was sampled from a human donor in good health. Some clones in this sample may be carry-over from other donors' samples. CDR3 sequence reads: CASSPMRTSGRADRQFF. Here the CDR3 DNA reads TGTGCCAGTAGCCCCATGAGGACTAGCGGGAGGGCTGATAGGCAGTTCTTC.